There are many counts of the clone carrying this T cell receptor (beta chain). Its antigen remains unknown. The sample is drawn from a study of T cell repertoires in cytomegalovirus infection. Study context: An indication of both CMV infection and matching HLA type came from public TCR beta signatures.

V gave up 6 bases and J gave up 2 bases, with 12 bases separating them. Per germline, CDR1 MNHNS and CDR2 SASEGT. CDR3 length equals 14 residues. Findings of the study overall: Predominance within the ex vivo response was attributable to HLA-C-restricted CMV-specific TCR beta clonotypes. Individuals carrying CMV plus the relevant HLA were identified by cumulative frequency of public TCR beta families.

TCRdb itself ran the reads through MiXCR, one entry per CDR3 protein. The sample lists around 530,000 distinct CDR3 sequences; approximately 15% were seen once. The chain combines TRBV6-1 with TRBJ2-3; no firm D call. This receptor was identified in a human donor in good health (CMV status not recorded). Some clones in this sample may be carry-over from other donors' samples. The sample was CD8+ T cells from PBMCs. The CDR3 is CASSGLPNTDTQYF. DNA for the CDR3: TGTGCCAGCAGCGGGCTTCCTAACACAGATACGCAGTATTTT.